This is a list of T cell receptor beta chains from one sample in a study of monozygotic twins with cystic fibrosis. The protocol was immunoSEQ multiplex PCR, while the TCRdb copy is restricted to in-frame clones and leaves out a portion. The sample contains 34,000 or so clones, more than 85% of which appear only once. Sequenced sample: blood. The receptors stem from a girl aged 2 to 10 with cystic fibrosis. CDR3s include the opening cysteine and the closing phenylalanine or tryptophan. A D gene is named only where the DNA matches it firmly. Clone sizes are given selectively: once, few, many, or a class where the clone is expanded.

d_gene: -
j_gene: TRBJ1-5
v_gene: TRBV5-6
abundance: -
CDR3aa: CASSLSIYNQPQHF
CDR3nt: TGTGCCAGCAGCTTATCTATTTACAATCAGCCCCAGCATTTT

d_gene: -
j_gene: TRBJ1-1
v_gene: TRBV9
abundance: -
CDR3aa: CASSVGHRYTEAFF
CDR3nt: TGTGCCAGCAGCGTAGGGCACAGGTACACTGAAGCTTTCTTT

d_gene: -
j_gene: TRBJ1-1
v_gene: TRBV29-1
abundance: few
CDR3aa: CSVIDRTNTEAFF
CDR3nt: TGCAGCGTGATTGACAGGACGAACACTGAAGCTTTCTTT

d_gene: TRBD2
j_gene: TRBJ2-7
v_gene: TRBV27
abundance: -
CDR3aa: CASSAGTSWYEQYF
CDR3nt: TGTGCCAGCAGTGCCGGGACTAGTTGGTACGAGCAGTACTTC

d_gene: -
j_gene: TRBJ1-5
v_gene: TRBV27
abundance: -
CDR3aa: CASSLSAQQPQHF
CDR3nt: TGTGCCAGCAGTTTATCTGCCCAGCAGCCCCAGCATTTT

d_gene: TRBD1
j_gene: TRBJ2-7
v_gene: TRBV28
abundance: -
CDR3aa: CASSQGASYEQYF
CDR3nt: TGTGCCAGCAGTCAGGGGGCCTCCTACGAGCAGTACTTC

d_gene: -
j_gene: TRBJ2-5
v_gene: TRBV5-6
abundance: -
CDR3aa: CASSLAVERNLQETQYF
CDR3nt: TGTGCCAGCAGCTTGGCCGTTGAAAGGAACTTACAAGAGACCCAGTACTTC

d_gene: -
j_gene: TRBJ1-2
v_gene: TRBV4-1
abundance: -
CDR3aa: CASSQVPTFSNFRASRYTF
CDR3nt: TGCGCCAGCAGCCAAGTGCCGACCTTCTCGAATTTTAGGGCTAGCCGCTACACCTTC

d_gene: -
j_gene: TRBJ1-6
v_gene: TRBV7-8
abundance: -
CDR3aa: CASSLHHYNSPLHF
CDR3nt: TGTGCCAGCAGCTTACACCACTATAATTCACCCCTCCACTTT

d_gene: -
j_gene: TRBJ2-7
v_gene: TRBV7-9
abundance: -
CDR3aa: CASSSEPYEQYF
CDR3nt: TGTGCCAGCAGTTCGGAGCCCTACGAGCAGTACTTC

d_gene: -
j_gene: TRBJ1-3
v_gene: TRBV5-6
abundance: -
CDR3aa: CATSSGNTIYF
CDR3nt: TGTGCCACCTCCTCTGGAAACACCATATATTTT

d_gene: TRBD2
j_gene: TRBJ2-3
v_gene: TRBV5-4
abundance: -
CDR3aa: CASSSRQRGFTDTQYF
CDR3nt: TGTGCCAGCAGCTCGCGGCAGCGGGGGTTCACAGATACGCAGTATTTT

d_gene: -
j_gene: TRBJ1-2
v_gene: TRBV27
abundance: -
CDR3aa: CASSPQGRYGYTF
CDR3nt: TGTGCCAGCAGCCCCCAAGGACGTTATGGCTACACCTTC

d_gene: -
j_gene: TRBJ2-7
v_gene: TRBV7-9
abundance: -
CDR3aa: CASSPDSSYEQYF
CDR3nt: TGTGCCAGCAGCCCGGACAGTTCCTACGAGCAGTACTTC

d_gene: -
j_gene: TRBJ1-1
v_gene: TRBV2
abundance: -
CDR3aa: CASSGGGTRVTEAFF
CDR3nt: TGTGCCAGCAGTGGGGGGGGGACACGGGTCACTGAAGCTTTCTTT

d_gene: -
j_gene: TRBJ1-2
v_gene: TRBV5-4
abundance: -
CDR3aa: CASSLGAANYGYTF
CDR3nt: TGTGCCAGCAGCTTGGGGGCGGCTAACTATGGCTACACCTTC

d_gene: TRBD1
j_gene: TRBJ2-7
v_gene: TRBV5-5
abundance: -
CDR3aa: CASSQDLGTGPSSYEQYF
CDR3nt: TGTGCCAGCAGCCAAGATCTTGGGACAGGACCGAGCTCCTACGAGCAGTACTTC

d_gene: -
j_gene: TRBJ2-7
v_gene: TRBV4-1
abundance: -
CDR3aa: CASSQVDLSSSYEQYF
CDR3nt: TGCGCCAGCAGCCAAGTGGACCTTTCTAGCTCCTACGAGCAGTACTTC

d_gene: -
j_gene: TRBJ2-7
v_gene: TRBV28
abundance: -
CDR3aa: CASTLEHSSYEQYF
CDR3nt: TGTGCCAGCACCCTAGAACATAGCTCCTACGAGCAGTACTTC

d_gene: -
j_gene: TRBJ2-3
v_gene: TRBV2
abundance: -
CDR3aa: CASSDSTSSTDTQYF
CDR3nt: TGTGCCAGCAGTGACTCGACGTCGAGCACAGATACGCAGTATTTT

d_gene: TRBD2
j_gene: TRBJ2-5
v_gene: TRBV11-2
abundance: -
CDR3aa: CASSLDLGLAGGWETQYF
CDR3nt: TGTGCCAGCAGCTTAGATCTGGGACTAGCGGGGGGCTGGGAGACCCAGTACTTC

d_gene: TRBD1
j_gene: TRBJ1-4
v_gene: TRBV4-3
abundance: -
CDR3aa: CASSQDLTGGGEKLFF
CDR3nt: TGCGCCAGCAGCCAAGATCTGACAGGGGGAGGTGAAAAACTGTTTTTT

d_gene: -
j_gene: TRBJ2-6
v_gene: TRBV19
abundance: -
CDR3aa: CASSILILGRSGANVLTF
CDR3nt: TGTGCCAGTAGTATACTAATCCTGGGCCGCTCTGGGGCCAACGTCCTGACTTTC

d_gene: -
j_gene: TRBJ1-5
v_gene: TRBV28
abundance: -
CDR3aa: CATYGRDQPQHF
CDR3nt: TGTGCCACCTACGGGAGGGATCAGCCCCAGCATTTT

d_gene: -
j_gene: TRBJ2-5
v_gene: TRBV2
abundance: few
CDR3aa: CASNGPGRMTQYF
CDR3nt: TGTGCCAGCAATGGTCCGGGGAGGATGACCCAGTACTTC

d_gene: -
j_gene: TRBJ2-5
v_gene: TRBV2
abundance: -
CDR3aa: CASSVSVKQETQYF
CDR3nt: TGTGCCAGCAGTGTTAGCGTAAAACAAGAGACCCAGTACTTC

d_gene: TRBD1
j_gene: TRBJ1-2
v_gene: TRBV19
abundance: -
CDR3aa: CASKGQAKADYGYTF
CDR3nt: TGTGCCAGTAAAGGACAGGCGAAGGCAGACTATGGCTACACCTTC

d_gene: TRBD2
j_gene: TRBJ2-3
v_gene: TRBV7-9
abundance: -
CDR3aa: CASSSTSGRDTQYF
CDR3nt: TGTGCCAGCAGCTCGACTAGCGGGAGGGATACGCAGTATTTT

d_gene: TRBD1
j_gene: TRBJ1-1
v_gene: TRBV2
abundance: -
CDR3aa: CASIPRTGGNTEAFF
CDR3nt: TGTGCCAGCATCCCAAGGACAGGGGGGAACACTGAAGCTTTCTTT

d_gene: TRBD1
j_gene: TRBJ1-2
v_gene: TRBV30
abundance: -
CDR3aa: CAWRGRTGDAYGYTF
CDR3nt: TGTGCCTGGAGGGGACGGACAGGGGATGCCTATGGCTACACCTTC

d_gene: TRBD2
j_gene: TRBJ2-7
v_gene: TRBV19
abundance: -
CDR3aa: CASSMGGHEQYF
CDR3nt: TGTGCCAGTAGTATGGGAGGGCACGAGCAGTACTTC

d_gene: TRBD1
j_gene: TRBJ1-4
v_gene: TRBV2
abundance: once
CDR3aa: CASSIQGGREKLFF
CDR3nt: TGTGCCAGCAGTATCCAGGGGGGCCGCGAAAAACTGTTTTTT

d_gene: -
j_gene: TRBJ2-6
v_gene: TRBV15
abundance: -
CDR3aa: CATSRDRSGANVLTF
CDR3nt: TGTGCCACCAGCAGAGATCGATCTGGGGCCAACGTCCTGACTTTC

d_gene: -
j_gene: TRBJ2-3
v_gene: TRBV4-1
abundance: -
CDR3aa: CASSQVARGSQDTQYF
CDR3nt: TGCGCCAGCAGCCAAGTGGCAAGGGGTTCTCAAGATACGCAGTATTTT

d_gene: TRBD2
j_gene: TRBJ2-5
v_gene: TRBV7-2
abundance: -
CDR3aa: CASSSGGPQETQYF
CDR3nt: TGTGCCAGCAGTTCGGGGGGGCCCCAAGAGACCCAGTACTTC

d_gene: -
j_gene: TRBJ2-2
v_gene: TRBV28
abundance: -
CDR3aa: CASSPLAAGELFF
CDR3nt: TGTGCCAGCAGTCCTCTAGCAGCCGGGGAGCTGTTTTTT

d_gene: -
j_gene: TRBJ2-3
v_gene: TRBV15
abundance: -
CDR3aa: CATSRGSERRNTQYF
CDR3nt: TGTGCCACCAGCAGGGGTAGCGAGAGACGGAATACGCAGTATTTT

d_gene: -
j_gene: TRBJ2-3
v_gene: TRBV6-5
abundance: -
CDR3aa: CASSPATLSTDTQYF
CDR3nt: TGTGCCAGCAGTCCCGCCACTCTCAGCACAGATACGCAGTATTTT

d_gene: TRBD1
j_gene: TRBJ2-5
v_gene: TRBV28
abundance: -
CDR3aa: CASSLGTAQETQYF
CDR3nt: TGTGCCAGCAGTCTCGGGACAGCACAAGAGACCCAGTACTTC

d_gene: -
j_gene: TRBJ1-4
v_gene: TRBV11-2
abundance: once
CDR3aa: CASSLDEGSLAGEKLFF
CDR3nt: TGTGCCAGCAGCTTAGACGAGGGAAGTCTGGCTGGTGAAAAACTGTTTTTT

d_gene: TRBD1
j_gene: TRBJ2-1
v_gene: TRBV2
abundance: -
CDR3aa: CASRIKPGQPNNEQFF
CDR3nt: TGTGCCAGCAGGATAAAACCGGGACAGCCTAACAATGAGCAGTTCTTC

d_gene: TRBD1
j_gene: TRBJ1-1
v_gene: TRBV28
abundance: -
CDR3aa: CASSLQGAVEAFF
CDR3nt: TGTGCCAGCAGTTTACAGGGGGCGGTTGAAGCTTTCTTT

d_gene: -
j_gene: TRBJ2-6
v_gene: TRBV5-1
abundance: once
CDR3aa: CASSLADRQSPYISGANVLTF
CDR3nt: TGCGCCAGCAGCTTGGCCGATAGACAGTCGCCCTACATCTCTGGGGCCAACGTCCTGACTTTC

d_gene: -
j_gene: TRBJ2-1
v_gene: TRBV21-1
abundance: -
CDR3aa: CASSERERRGEGEQFF
CDR3nt: TGTGCCAGCAGCGAGCGGGAGAGAAGGGGGGAGGGTGAGCAGTTCTTC

d_gene: -
j_gene: TRBJ2-7
v_gene: TRBV7-2
abundance: -
CDR3aa: CASSPSLSYEQYF
CDR3nt: TGTGCCAGCAGCCCCTCCCTCTCCTACGAGCAGTACTTC

d_gene: -
j_gene: TRBJ1-3
v_gene: TRBV6-6
abundance: -
CDR3aa: CASSSPDVSSGNTIYF
CDR3nt: TGTGCCAGCAGTTCCCCGGACGTATCCTCTGGAAACACCATATATTTT

d_gene: -
j_gene: TRBJ1-2
v_gene: TRBV30
abundance: few
CDR3aa: CAWIPGTYGYTF
CDR3nt: TGTGCCTGGATACCGGGCACCTATGGCTACACCTTC

d_gene: TRBD1
j_gene: TRBJ2-7
v_gene: TRBV7-2
abundance: -
CDR3aa: CASSLRGQTNYEQYF
CDR3nt: TGTGCCAGCAGCTTAAGGGGGCAAACAAACTACGAGCAGTACTTC

d_gene: -
j_gene: TRBJ1-5
v_gene: TRBV15
abundance: -
CDR3aa: CATSRGQSGNQPQHF
CDR3nt: TGTGCCACCAGCAGAGGGCAGTCGGGCAATCAGCCCCAGCATTTT

d_gene: TRBD2
j_gene: TRBJ2-1
v_gene: TRBV14
abundance: few
CDR3aa: CASSRLPGLAGWDEQFF
CDR3nt: TGTGCCAGCAGCCGTCTACCGGGACTAGCGGGATGGGATGAGCAGTTCTTC

d_gene: -
j_gene: TRBJ1-1
v_gene: TRBV29-1
abundance: -
CDR3aa: CSVRPGGTEAFF
CDR3nt: TGCAGCGTTCGCCCTGGGGGCACTGAAGCTTTCTTT

d_gene: -
j_gene: TRBJ1-1
v_gene: TRBV30
abundance: once
CDR3aa: CAWTLWGFPEAFF
CDR3nt: TGTGCCTGGACTCTATGGGGGTTCCCTGAAGCTTTCTTT

d_gene: -
j_gene: TRBJ2-1
v_gene: TRBV6-6
abundance: -
CDR3aa: CASSYSQTIEQFF
CDR3nt: TGTGCCAGCAGTTACTCGCAGACTATTGAGCAGTTCTTC

d_gene: -
j_gene: TRBJ2-2
v_gene: TRBV11-2
abundance: -
CDR3aa: CASSPWGRSPGELFF
CDR3nt: TGTGCCAGCAGCCCGTGGGGGCGCTCTCCCGGGGAGCTGTTTTTT

d_gene: TRBD1
j_gene: TRBJ2-3
v_gene: TRBV6-5
abundance: -
CDR3aa: CASKIAGGGTDTQYF
CDR3nt: TGTGCCAGCAAGATCGCAGGGGGAGGCACAGATACGCAGTATTTT

d_gene: -
j_gene: TRBJ1-2
v_gene: TRBV19
abundance: -
CDR3aa: CASRPVGGAYGYTF
CDR3nt: TGTGCCAGTAGGCCCGTCGGGGGGGCGTATGGCTACACCTTC

d_gene: TRBD2
j_gene: TRBJ2-3
v_gene: TRBV30
abundance: -
CDR3aa: CASLTSGSADTQYF
CDR3nt: TGTGCCTCCCTTACTAGCGGGAGTGCAGATACGCAGTATTTT